This T cell receptor beta chain was sequenced in a study of T cells in Graves' hyperthyroidism and ophthalmopathy. Study results and caveats: Stable hyperthyroidism and ophthalmopathy were separated using 13 V-J signatures.

In the case of this clonotype: Its target is not known.

TCR beta CDR3 sequences were amplified from RNA transcripts. RT-PCR in the first round (using the HTBI primer set) targeted the TCR CDR3. TCRdb re-called the multiplex PCR reads with MiXCR, one entry per CDR3 protein. Of approximately 500,000 distinct CDR3 sequences detected, around 42% appear once; the ten largest clones hold about 8.3%. CDR3 length: 16 amino acids. V gave up 4 bases and J gave up 8 bases, with 21 bases separating them. The rearrangement uses TRBV12-3 or TRBV12-4 and TRBJ1-5, with a weak D call TRBD1 (5 bases). The sequence was collected from a woman under 30 with Graves' hyperthyroidism. Sequenced input: peripheral blood or thyroid tissue (not recorded which). The CDR3 bases are TGTGCCAGCAGTTCACACGGGGGACTTGGTGGTGAGCCCCAGCATTTT. Protein product: CASSSHGGLGGEPQHF.